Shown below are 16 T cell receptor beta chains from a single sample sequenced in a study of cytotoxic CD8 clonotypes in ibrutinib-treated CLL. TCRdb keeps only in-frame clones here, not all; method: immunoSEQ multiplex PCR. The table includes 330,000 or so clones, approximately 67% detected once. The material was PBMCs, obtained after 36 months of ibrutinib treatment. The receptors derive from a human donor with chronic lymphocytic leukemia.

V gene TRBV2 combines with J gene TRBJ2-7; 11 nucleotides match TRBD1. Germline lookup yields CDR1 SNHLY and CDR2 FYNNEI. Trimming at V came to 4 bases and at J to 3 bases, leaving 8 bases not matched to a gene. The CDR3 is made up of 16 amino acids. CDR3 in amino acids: CASSGGQGARGYEQYF. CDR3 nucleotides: TGTGCCAGCAGTGGAGGACAGGGGGCGCGGGGCTACGAGCAGTACTTC.

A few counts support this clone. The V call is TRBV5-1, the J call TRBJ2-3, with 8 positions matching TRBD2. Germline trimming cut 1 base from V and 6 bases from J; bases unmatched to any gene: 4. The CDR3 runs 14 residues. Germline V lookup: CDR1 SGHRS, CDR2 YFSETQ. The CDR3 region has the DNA TGCGCCAGCAGCTTGAGGACTAGCAGGGATACGCAGTATTTT. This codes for CASSLRTSRDTQYF.

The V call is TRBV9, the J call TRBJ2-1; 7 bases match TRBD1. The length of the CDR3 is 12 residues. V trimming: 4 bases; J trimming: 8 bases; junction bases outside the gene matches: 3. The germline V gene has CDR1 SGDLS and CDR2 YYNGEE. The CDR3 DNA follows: TGTGCCAGCAGCCCCAGGGGGTATGAGCAGTTCTTC. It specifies CASSPRGYEQFF. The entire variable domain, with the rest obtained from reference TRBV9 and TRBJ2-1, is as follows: DSGVTQTPKHLITATGQRVTLRCSPRSGDLSVYWYQQSLDQGLQFLIQYYNGEERAKGNILERFSAQQFPDLHSELNLSSLELGDSALYFCASSPRGYEQFFGPGTRLTVL.

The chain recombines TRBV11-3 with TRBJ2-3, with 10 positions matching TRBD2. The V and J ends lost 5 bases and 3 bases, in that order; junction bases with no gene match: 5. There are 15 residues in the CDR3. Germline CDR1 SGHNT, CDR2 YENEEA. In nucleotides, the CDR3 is TGTGCCAGCAGCCGGGGACTAGCGACGACAGATACGCAGTATTTT. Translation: CASSRGLATTDTQYF. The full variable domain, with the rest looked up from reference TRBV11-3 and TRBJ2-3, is EAGVVQSPRYKIIEKKQPVAFWCNPISGHNTLYWYLQNLGQGPELLIRYENEEAVDDSQLPKDRFSAERLKGVDSTLKIQPAELGDSAVYLCASSRGLATTDTQYFGPGTRLTVL.

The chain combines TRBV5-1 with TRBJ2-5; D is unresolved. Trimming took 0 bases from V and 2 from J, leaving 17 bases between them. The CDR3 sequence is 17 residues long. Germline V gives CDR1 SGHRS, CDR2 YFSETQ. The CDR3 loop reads CASSLDYSNRIQETQYF. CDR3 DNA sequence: TGCGCCAGCAGCTTGGACTACTCGAACCGGATACAAGAGACCCAGTACTTC.

CDR3 coding DNA: TGTGCCAGCAGCGCCCGTAGCGGGACGGGCTCCTACGAGCAGTACTTC. Translating it yields CASSARSGTGSYEQYF. The chain couples TRBV9 to TRBJ2-7; 8 bases match TRBD2. The CDR3 loop spans 16 amino acids. Losses at the gene ends were 3 bases for V and 0 bases for J; bases not matched to a gene: 8. Germline-derived CDR1 and CDR2 are SGDLS and YYNGEE.

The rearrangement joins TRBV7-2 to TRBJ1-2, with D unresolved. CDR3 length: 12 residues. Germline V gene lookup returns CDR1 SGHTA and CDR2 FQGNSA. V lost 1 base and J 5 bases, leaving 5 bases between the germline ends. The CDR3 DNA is TGTGCCAGCAGCTTAGACAGATATGGCTACACCTTC. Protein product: CASSLDRYGYTF.

CDR3 region: CASSEEGLTGSGTQYF. The CDR3 DNA reads TGTGCCAGCAGTGAGGAGGGCTTAACAGGGTCGGGTACGCAGTATTTT. V is TRBV2 and J is TRBJ2-3; D possibly matches TRBD1 or TRBD2 (6 bases each). CDR1 is SNHLY, CDR2 FYNNEI, per germline. The length of the CDR3 is 16 residues. V shed 3 bases and J shed 8 bases, with 21 bases lying between them.

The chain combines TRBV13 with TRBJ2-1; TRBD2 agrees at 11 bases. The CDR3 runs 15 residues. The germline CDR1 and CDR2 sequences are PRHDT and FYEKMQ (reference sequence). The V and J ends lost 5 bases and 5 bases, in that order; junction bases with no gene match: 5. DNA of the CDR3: TGTGCCAGCAGCACCCTAGCGGGGGGTGACAATGAGCAGTTCTTC. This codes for CASSTLAGGDNEQFF. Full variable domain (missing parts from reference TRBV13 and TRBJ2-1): AAGVIQSPRHLIKEKRETATLKCYPIPRHDTVYWYQQGPGQDPQFLISFYEKMQSDKGSIPDRFSAQQFSDYHSELNMSSLELGDSALYFCASSTLAGGDNEQFFGPGTRLTVL.

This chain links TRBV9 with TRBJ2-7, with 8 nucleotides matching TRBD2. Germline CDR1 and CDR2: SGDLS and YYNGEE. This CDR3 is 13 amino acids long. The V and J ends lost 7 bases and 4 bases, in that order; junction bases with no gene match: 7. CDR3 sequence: CASGSGSSYEQYF. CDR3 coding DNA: TGTGCCAGCGGGAGCGGGAGCTCGTACGAGCAGTACTTC.

The CDR3 coding sequence is TGTGCCAGCAGCCCCTTACTAGCGGGAGACTACGAGCAGTACTTC. Residues: CASSPLLAGDYEQYF. This chain joins TRBV7-6 and TRBJ2-7; 11 bases line up with TRBD2. The CDR3 consists of 15 residues. With 5 bases clipped from V and 3 bases from J, the junction kept 6 bases outside the gene matches. CDR1 and CDR2 from the germline V gene are SGHVS and FNYEAQ.

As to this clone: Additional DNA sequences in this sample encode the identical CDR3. CDR3 sequence: CSVGTEETQYF. CDR3 sequence (DNA): TGCAGCGTGGGGACAGAAGAGACCCAGTACTTC. The V gene is TRBV29-1, the J gene TRBJ2-5; 7 positions agree with TRBD1. In germline, CDR1 is SQVTM, CDR2 ANQGSEA. The J segment lost 3 bases and the V segment lost 6 bases, leaving 1 base of the junction unmatched. This CDR3 is 11 amino acids long.

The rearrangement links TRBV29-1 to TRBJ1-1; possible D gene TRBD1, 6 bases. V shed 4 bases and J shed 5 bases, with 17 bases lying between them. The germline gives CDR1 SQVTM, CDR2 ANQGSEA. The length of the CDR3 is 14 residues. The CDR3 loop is CSVAPGQPITEAFF. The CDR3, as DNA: TGCAGCGTTGCCCCCGGACAGCCCATAACTGAAGCTTTCTTT.

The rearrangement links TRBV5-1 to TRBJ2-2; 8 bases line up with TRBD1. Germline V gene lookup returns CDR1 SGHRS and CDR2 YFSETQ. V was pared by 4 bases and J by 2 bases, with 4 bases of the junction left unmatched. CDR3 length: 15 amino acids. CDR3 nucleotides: TGCGCCAGCAGCCCGGCAGGGGGCAACACCGGGGAGCTGTTTTTT. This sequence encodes CASSPAGGNTGELFF. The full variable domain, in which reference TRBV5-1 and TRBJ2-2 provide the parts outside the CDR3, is KAGVTQTPRYLIKTRGQQVTLSCSPISGHRSVSWYQQTPGQGLQFLFEYFSETQRNKGNFPGRFSGRQFSNSRSEMNVSTLELGDSALYLCASSPAGGNTGELFFGEGSRLTVL.

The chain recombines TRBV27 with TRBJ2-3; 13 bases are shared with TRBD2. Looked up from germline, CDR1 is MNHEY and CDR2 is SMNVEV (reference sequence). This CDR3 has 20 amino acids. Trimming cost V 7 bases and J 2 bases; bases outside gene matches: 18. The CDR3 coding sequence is TGTGCCAGCACTCCCATCAGACTAGCGGGAGGATTGGGGCCCACAGATACGCAGTATTTT. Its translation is CASTPIRLAGGLGPTDTQYF.

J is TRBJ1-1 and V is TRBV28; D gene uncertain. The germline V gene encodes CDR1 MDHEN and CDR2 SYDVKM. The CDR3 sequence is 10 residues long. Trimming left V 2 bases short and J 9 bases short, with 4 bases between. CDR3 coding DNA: TGTGCCAGCAGTTTAGGGCAAGCTTTCTTT. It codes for CASSLGQAFF.